The 24 T cell receptor beta chains in this list originate from one sample, sequenced in a study of shared clonotypes between healthy human individuals. Sequenced by immunoSEQ multiplex PCR; TCRdb stores in-frame clones only, minus some. The sample includes 2,100,000 or so clones, 95% of them seen just once. Sequencing was carried out using naive CD4+ T cells sorted from blood. This sample's subset: CD45RA+ positively selected. The receptor source for this set is a man in his late teens or twenties in good health.

The rearrangement uses TRBV5-1 and TRBJ2-5, with 10 bases matching TRBD1. The CDR3 covers 14 residues. CDR1 and CDR2 (germline): SGHRS, YFSETQ. The ends lost 4 bases at V and 4 bases at J; junction bases unmatched: 4. The CDR3, as DNA: TGCGCCAGCAGCCCCGGGACAGGGGCAGAGACCCAGTACTTC. It translates to CASSPGTGAETQYF.

The chain is built from TRBV6-5 and TRBJ1-5; no definite D call. Per germline, CDR1 MNHEY and CDR2 SVGAGI. The CDR3 contains 14 residues. The germline V and J ends were trimmed by 4 bases and 0 bases, with 7 bases remaining between them. The CDR3 here is CASSSSDSNQPQHF. CDR3 DNA: TGTGCCAGCAGTTCCTCCGATAGCAATCAGCCCCAGCATTTT.

The chain couples TRBV10-3 to TRBJ2-2; no reliable D call. Trimming shortened V by 7 bases and J by 7 bases, and 7 bases separated the two germline ends. The CDR3 runs 11 residues. Germline values: CDR1 ENHRY, CDR2 SYGVKD. The chain's CDR3 is CAIIKNGELFF. Written as DNA, the CDR3 is TGTGCCATCATAAAGAACGGGGAGCTGTTTTTT.

This chain connects TRBV10-3 to TRBJ1-2; D is uncertain. The CDR3 runs to 13 residues. V was clipped by 6 bases and J by 4 bases, with 12 bases between them. Germline CDR1 is ENHRY and CDR2 is SYGVKD. The CDR3 is CAISLDRTYGYTF. The CDR3 nucleotides are TGTGCCATCAGCTTGGACCGGACCTATGGCTACACCTTC.

The chain joins TRBV21-1 to TRBJ1-6; the table's D call of TRBD1 was not tested on the DNA. TRBV21-1 is flagged as a pseudogene. The CDR3 is made up of 14 amino acids. This CDR3 reads CASSKQGADSPLHF. CDR3 in DNA: TGTGCCAGCAGCAAACAGGGGGCGGATTCACCCCTCCACTTT.

The chain recombines TRBV25-1 with TRBJ2-5; 8 bases are shared with TRBD2. V was pared by 7 bases and J by 6 bases, with 10 bases of the junction left unmatched. CDR1 is MGHDK, CDR2 SYGVNS, per germline. The CDR3 loop spans 14 amino acids. The CDR3 here is CASNSAGGGKTQYF. The CDR3, as DNA: TGTGCCAGCAACTCGGCCGGGGGGGGAAAGACCCAGTACTTC.

This rearrangement joins TRBV30 to TRBJ1-1; maybe TRBD1 (5 bases). Trimming took 1 base from V and 4 from J, leaving 31 bases between them. The germline CDR1 and CDR2 sequences are GTSNPN and SVGIG (reference sequence). The CDR3 extends over 20 amino acids. This CDR3 reads CAWSDTVAAWGPQRRTEAFF. The CDR3 DNA is TGTGCCTGGAGTGATACCGTAGCTGCATGGGGACCCCAGCGGCGCACTGAAGCTTTCTTT.

In this sample, this clone turned up once. The chain uses TRBV10-3 and TRBJ2-2, with 13 bases aligning to TRBD2. Per germline, CDR1 ENHRY and CDR2 SYGVKD. The CDR3 runs 15 residues. Trimming removed 4 bases from V and 5 bases from J; junction bases left unmatched: 1. This CDR3 is CAISGTSGSTGELFF. Here the CDR3 DNA reads TGTGCCATCAGTGGGACTAGCGGGAGTACCGGGGAGCTGTTTTTT.

The CDR3 spells CASRLGGPYGYTF. CDR3 bases: TGTGCCAGCAGGCTTGGCGGGCCATATGGCTACACCTTC. The chain has TRBV6-5 and TRBJ1-2; no clear D. The length of the CDR3 is 13 residues. Germline assignment: CDR1 MNHEY and CDR2 SVGAGI. Trimming took 6 bases from V and 5 from J, leaving 13 bases between them.

The chain is built from TRBV7-9 and TRBJ1-4; D is undetermined. CDR1 and CDR2 (germline): SEHNR, FQNEAQ (reference sequence). Trimming left V 8 bases short and J 0 bases short, with 10 bases between. The CDR3 is 14 amino acids. CDR3 bases: TGTGCCAGCGCGGCAGCCGCAACTAATGAAAAACTGTTTTTT. This encodes CASAAAATNEKLFF.

The rearrangement joins TRBV10-3 to TRBJ2-2; 8 bases agree with TRBD1. The CDR3 is 15 amino acids. V shed 4 bases and J 0 bases; nucleotides not matched to a gene: 1. Germline V CDR1 and CDR2: ENHRY, SYGVKD. In DNA, the CDR3 is TGTGCCATCAGTGGGGGACAGGCGAACACCGGGGAGCTGTTTTTT. Amino acids: CAISGGQANTGELFF.

This chain links TRBV6-1 with TRBJ1-6, with D possibly TRBD1 on 5 matching bases. Trimming shortened V by 3 bases and J by 6 bases, and 12 bases separated the two germline ends. The CDR3 totals 15 residues. Germline V gene lookup returns CDR1 MNHNS and CDR2 SASEGT. The DNA for the CDR3 is TGTGCCAGCAGTGAGGGGCTCGGGGGTAATTCACCCCTCCACTTT. Its protein is CASSEGLGGNSPLHF.

J is TRBJ1-6 and V is TRBV7-9; the D is unclear. CDR1 and CDR2 from the germline V gene are SEHNR and FQNEAQ (reference sequence). The CDR3 extends over 14 amino acids. Trimming pared 4 bases from V and 0 bases from J, leaving 4 bases between. This CDR3 is CASSSRSYNSPLHF. CDR3 DNA sequence: TGTGCCAGCAGCTCGCGCTCCTATAATTCACCCCTCCACTTT.

This clone was picked up one time. The J gene is TRBJ2-6, the V gene TRBV6-5; D unclear. In germline, CDR1 is MNHEY, CDR2 SVGAGI. The CDR3 has 15 amino acids. Deletions cut 4 bases from V and 0 bases from J, with 7 bases between. The CDR3 DNA is TGTGCCAGCAGTTTTTCATACTCTGGGGCCAACGTCCTGACTTTC. Its translation is CASSFSYSGANVLTF.

This clone has only one observation. The rearrangement links TRBV2 to TRBJ1-2, with D perhaps TRBD1 (6 bases). The germline V and J ends were trimmed by 4 bases and 4 bases, with 16 bases remaining between them. This CDR3 region has 15 residues. From germline, CDR1 is SNHLY and CDR2 FYNNEI. CDR3 in amino acids: CASSAIGAGVYGYTF. CDR3 bases: TGTGCCAGCAGTGCTATAGGAGCAGGGGTCTATGGCTACACCTTC.

The rearrangement uses TRBV5-1 and TRBJ2-2, with 9 bases matching TRBD1. In germline, CDR1 is SGHRS, CDR2 YFSETQ. The CDR3 is made up of 15 amino acids. With 2 bases clipped from V and 8 bases from J, the junction kept 7 bases outside the gene matches. CDR3 residues: CASSLSGTGSGELFF. The CDR3 DNA reads as TGCGCCAGCAGCTTATCCGGGACAGGGTCGGGGGAGCTGTTTTTT.

The rearrangement uses TRBV9 and TRBJ1-6; 8 bases agree with TRBD1. Germline loops: CDR1 SGDLS, CDR2 YYNGEE. The CDR3 spans 15 residues. The V gene end was trimmed by 6 bases and the J gene end by 4 bases; junction bases not matched to a gene: 6. CDR3 nucleotides: TGTGCCAGCAAAGCAGGGGGCGGGTATAATTCACCCCTCCACTTT. As protein: CASKAGGGYNSPLHF.

The rearrangement uses TRBV6-5 and TRBJ1-2; 7 bases line up with TRBD1. CDR3 length: 15 residues. V dropped 2 bases and J dropped 5; count of bases not matched to a gene: 8. Per the germline V gene, CDR1 is MNHEY and CDR2 is SVGAGI. In nucleotides, the CDR3 is TGTGCCAGCAGTTACACTCCGGACAGGCCTTATGGCTACACCTTC. It codes for CASSYTPDRPYGYTF.

The rearrangement uses TRBV5-4 and TRBJ2-7; D is unresolved. V was clipped by 5 bases and J by 0 bases, with 9 bases between them. This CDR3 has 13 residues. Germline lookup yields CDR1 SGHNT and CDR2 YYREEE (reference sequence). The CDR3 DNA reads TGTGCCAGCAGTGTCTTTAGCTCCTACGAGCAGTACTTC. It codes for CASSVFSSYEQYF.

The genes are TRBV5-4 and TRBJ2-1; D may correspond to TRBD1 or TRBD2 (5 bases each). Trimming left V 4 bases short and J 5 bases short, with 16 bases between. Germline lookup yields CDR1 SGHNT and CDR2 YYREEE (reference sequence). CDR3 length: 15 amino acids. The CDR3 here is CASSLAGTVNNEQFF. The DNA of the CDR3 is TGTGCCAGCAGCCTTGCCGGGACGGTAAACAATGAGCAGTTCTTC.

J is TRBJ2-5 and V is TRBV6-6; the D is unclear. Trimming took 6 bases from V and 1 from J, leaving 6 bases between them. Germline V gives CDR1 MNHNY, CDR2 SVGAGI (reference sequence). The CDR3 is made up of 12 amino acids. The CDR3 sequence: CASRLFQETQYF. Here the CDR3 DNA reads TGTGCCAGCAGGCTTTTCCAAGAGACCCAGTACTTC.

V and J are TRBV27 and TRBJ2-7; TRBD1 matches 8 bases. This CDR3 comprises 13 residues. Germline trimming cut 8 bases from V and 6 bases from J; bases unmatched to any gene: 9. CDR1 MNHEY and CDR2 SMNVEV come from the germline V gene (reference sequence). CDR3 sequence reads: CASQDRGVSEQYF. The CDR3 DNA reads as TGTGCCAGCCAAGACAGGGGAGTTTCCGAGCAGTACTTC.

V is TRBV6-6 and J is TRBJ1-2, with D perhaps TRBD1 (5 bases). The CDR3 has 15 residues. Germline V gene lookup returns CDR1 MNHNY and CDR2 SVGAGI (reference sequence). V was pared by 0 bases and J by 6 bases, with 14 bases between. This CDR3 reads CASSYSDRGLDGYTF. The CDR3 DNA reads TGTGCCAGCAGTTACTCGGATCGGGGCTTGGATGGCTACACCTTC.

The chain employs TRBV10-3 and TRBJ1-4; maybe TRBD1 (6 bases). Germline V CDR1 and CDR2: ENHRY, SYGVKD. Trimming pared 0 bases from V and 2 bases from J, leaving 10 bases between. The CDR3 is 16 residues long. CDR3 DNA: TGTGCCATCAGTGAGTCGAACAGGGTGACTAATGAAAAACTGTTTTTT. The encoded protein is CAISESNRVTNEKLFF.